The clone carrying this TCR beta chain was counted a few times. No antigen is known for it. V was shortened by 5 bases and J by 1 base, with 18 bases between the two germline ends. The germline V gene has CDR1 SEHNR and CDR2 FQNEAQ (reference sequence). The CDR3 is 16 amino acids. The investigators amplified TCR beta CDR3 regions from RNA transcripts. During a first-round RT-PCR of the TCR CDR3, the HTBI primer set was used. MiXCR, run by TCRdb on the multiplex PCR reads, gives a single entry per CDR3 protein. The data contain hundreds of thousands of distinct CDR3 sequences, roughly 32% of them singletons. This entry is derived from a study of T cells in Graves' hyperthyroidism and ophthalmopathy. Looking at the study overall: Before any treatment, at initial diagnosis, peripheral blood was collected.

Study-wide results and limits: Through a model of 13 V-J features, ophthalmopathy was separated from stable hyperthyroidism.

Graves' hyperthyroidism was deemed stable given no ophthalmopathy progression within 18 months. V is TRBV7-9 and J is TRBJ2-7, with D maybe TRBD2 (6 bases). This clonotype was obtained from a woman aged 40 to 50 with Graves' hyperthyroidism. Sequencing was carried out using blood. This CDR3 reads CASSPKGGTGSYEQYV. In DNA, the CDR3 is TGTGCCAGCAGCCCAAAAGGAGGGACTGGGTCCTACGAGCAGTACGTC.